Presented here are 5 T cell receptor beta chains from one specimen sequenced in a study of T cells expressing NK-cell markers. One entry per CDR3 protein, without DNA, is what TCRdb gives after re-calling the 5' RACE reads. This sample's clone table lists approximately 380,000 distinct CDR3 sequences. Sequencing was carried out using blood T cells: a sorted CD56 or NKG2C T cell subset, CD4+ or CD8+ T cells, or bulk PBMC T cells (not recorded which). All receptors derive from a man between 18 and 69 years old in good health.

CDR3 residues: CASSFRGSGNEKLFF. The rearrangement uses TRBV6-5 and TRBJ1-4; TCRdb's D call, TRBD1, is unchecked because there is no DNA. The CDR3 has 15 residues. Germline V gene data show CDR1 as MNHEY and CDR2 as SVGAGI.

The V gene is TRBV7-9, the J gene TRBJ1-1. The CDR3 runs to 14 residues. In germline, CDR1 is SEHNR, CDR2 FQNEAQ (reference sequence). The CDR3 loop reads CASSLVSLNTEAFF.

V usage is TRBV5-1 and J usage is TRBJ2-5; TCRdb proposes TRBD1, but this gene call is untestable without DNA. This CDR3 region has 15 residues. Germline lookup yields CDR1 SGHRS and CDR2 YFSETQ. CDR3: CASSLVGTTKETQYF.

This chain uses TRBV25-1 with TRBJ1-1; TCRdb's D call of TRBD1 is untestable without DNA. The germline gives CDR1 MGHDK, CDR2 SYGVNS. This CDR3 spans 15 amino acids. The CDR3 loop reads CASREKGGGGTEAFF. Variable domain in full (rest from reference TRBV25-1 and TRBJ1-1): EADIYQTPRYLVIGTGKKITLECSQTMGHDKMYWYQQDPGMELHLIHYSYGVNSTEKGDLSSESTVSRIRTEHFPLTLESARPSHTSQYLCASREKGGGGTEAFFGQGTRLTVV.

This chain links TRBV12-3 or TRBV12-4 with TRBJ2-3; TCRdb's D gene call, TRBD1, goes unchecked for lack of DNA. This CDR3 is built from 16 residues. This CDR3 reads CASSQVWSGVTDTQYF.